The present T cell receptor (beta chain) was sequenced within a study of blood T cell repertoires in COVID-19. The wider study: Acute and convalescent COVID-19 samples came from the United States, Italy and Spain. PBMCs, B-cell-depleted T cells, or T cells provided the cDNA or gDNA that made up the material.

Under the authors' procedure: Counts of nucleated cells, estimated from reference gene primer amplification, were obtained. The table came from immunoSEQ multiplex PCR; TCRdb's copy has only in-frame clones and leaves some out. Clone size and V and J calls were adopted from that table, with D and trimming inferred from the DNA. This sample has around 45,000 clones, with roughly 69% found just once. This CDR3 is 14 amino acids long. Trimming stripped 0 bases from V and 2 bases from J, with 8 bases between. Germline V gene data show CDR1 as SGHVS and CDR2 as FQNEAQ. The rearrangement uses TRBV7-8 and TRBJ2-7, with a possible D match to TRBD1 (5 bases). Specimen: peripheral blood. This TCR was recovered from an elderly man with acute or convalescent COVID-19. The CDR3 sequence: CASSLATDTYEQYF. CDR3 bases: TGTGCCAGCAGCTTAGCGACAGATACCTACGAGCAGTACTTC.